The present TCR beta chain was sequenced within a study of blood T cell repertoires in COVID-19. Study-wide context: COVID-19 samples from acute and convalescent phases originated in the United States, Italy and Spain. PBMCs, B-cell-depleted T cells, or T cells were the source of the cDNA or gDNA that made up the material.

Under the authors' procedure: The assay estimated nucleated cells by amplifying reference gene primers. This table comes from immunoSEQ multiplex PCR, and its TCRdb copy is limited to in-frame clones, with some not included. That table furnishes V, J and clone size, whereas the DNA furnished D and trimming. The sample lists some 80,000 clones, roughly nine tenths occurring once. The germline V gene encodes CDR1 WSHSY and CDR2 SAAADI. J gave up 7 bases and V 11 bases, and 13 bases lay outside the gene matches. CDR3 length equals 13 residues. The receptor comes from a man aged 45-65 years with active or convalescent COVID-19. The chain links TRBV10-2 to TRBJ2-7, with 8 bases that match TRBD2. Sequenced material: peripheral blood. CDR3 nucleotides: TGCGCCTGCGGGTCACTAGCGGATTCTGAGCAGTACGTC. This encodes CACGSLADSEQYV.